These T cell receptor beta chains were read from a single sample in a study of cytomegalovirus exposure and HLA in healthy donors. Data came from immunoSEQ multiplex PCR; TCRdb stores just in-frame clones and leaves some out. The table includes some 160,000 clones, about four fifths detected once. Material for sequencing was PBMCs. The receptors shown here come from a male donor in good health and CMV-seropositive. The CDR3 runs from the conserved cysteine through the conserved F or W. The D gene is left open where the match is weak. Only some rows state a clone size, as once, few, many or a class for expanded clones.

TRBV27,TRBJ2-3,TRBD1,NA,TGTGCCAGCAGCCAAAGGGGACAGGGCCCAGATACGCAGTATTTT,CASSQRGQGPDTQYF
TRBV6-1,TRBJ2-7,NA,few,TGTGCCAGCAAGAACGACAGAAGCTCCTACGAGCAGTACTTC,CASKNDRSSYEQYF
TRBV30,TRBJ2-1,TRBD1,NA,TGTGCCTGGGGCGGACAGGGAATTCCTGAGCAGTTCTTC,CAWGGQGIPEQFF
TRBV18,TRBJ2-5,NA,NA,TGTGCCAGCTCACCGCCGGGACAAGAGACCCAGTACTTC,CASSPPGQETQYF
TRBV4-3,TRBJ1-3,NA,NA,TGCGCCAGCAGCCAAGACTACTCATCGGGGTTTCGGGCGGCTGGAAACACCATATATTTT,CASSQDYSSGFRAAGNTIYF
TRBV23-1,TRBJ2-2,NA,few,TGCGCCAGCAGTCGACGGGGTGGCTGCACCGGGGAGCTGTTTTTT,CASSRRGGCTGELFF
TRBV7-9,TRBJ1-1,NA,once,TGTGCCAGCAGCATACTTGACAGCACTGAAGCTTTCTTT,CASSILDSTEAFF
TRBV15,TRBJ2-7,NA,NA,TGTGCCACCAGCAGAGGTCAGGGGAACGAGCAGTACTTC,CATSRGQGNEQYF
TRBV7-9,TRBJ1-1,NA,once,TGTGCCAGCAGCCAGAACAGCGCGGGGAACACTGAAGCTTTCTTT,CASSQNSAGNTEAFF
TRBV9,TRBJ2-3,NA,NA,TGTGCCAGCAGCGTTTCCAGAACAGATACGCAGTATTTT,CASSVSRTDTQYF
TRBV28,TRBJ1-1,NA,NA,TGTGCCAGCAATCCTCACACGAACGGGGGCACTGAAGCTTTCTTT,CASNPHTNGGTEAFF
TRBV28,TRBJ1-2,NA,NA,TGTGCCAGCAGCAAAGGTTCAGGCTATGGCTACACCTTC,CASSKGSGYGYTF
TRBV7-9,TRBJ2-7,TRBD2,NA,TGTGCCAGCAGCTTAGGTGCGGGAGCCTACGAGCAGTACTTC,CASSLGAGAYEQYF
TRBV6-1,TRBJ2-7,NA,NA,TGTGCCAGCAGTGAAGCGCTTCGAGGATACGAGCAGTACTTC,CASSEALRGYEQYF
TRBV11-2,TRBJ1-6,TRBD1,few,TGTGCCAGCAGCTCCCGGACAGGGAGCTCTCCCCTCCACTTT,CASSSRTGSSPLHF
TRBV2,TRBJ2-2,NA,NA,TGTGCCTTCTTGGCGGCCAGCGGCACCGGGGAGCTGTTTTTT,CAFLAASGTGELFF
TRBV27,TRBJ1-1,NA,NA,TGTGCCAGCAGTGAGGGGACTTTAAACACTGAAGCTTTCTTT,CASSEGTLNTEAFF
TRBV7-2,TRBJ1-6,NA,NA,TGTGCCAGCAGCTTAGTGGGCCCGTCGGCTAATTCACCCCTCCACTTT,CASSLVGPSANSPLHF
TRBV30,TRBJ2-3,NA,NA,TGTGCCTGGACCTCCCTAGCTGTAGCTAGCACAGATACGCAGTATTTT,CAWTSLAVASTDTQYF
TRBV19,TRBJ1-5,TRBD1,NA,TGTGCCAGTAGTATCAGGACAGGGGACCAGCCCCAGCATTTT,CASSIRTGDQPQHF
TRBV1,TRBJ2-3,NA,few,TGCACCAGCAGCCAGTTACTAGCGGGAGGGCCTCGAGGTACAGATACGCAGTATTTT,CTSSQLLAGGPRGTDTQYF
TRBV5-5,TRBJ1-1,NA,NA,TGTGCCAGCAATGGGCCCACAGAGAACACTGAAGCTTTCTTT,CASNGPTENTEAFF
TRBV25-1,TRBJ2-3,TRBD2,NA,TGTGCCAGCAGTGAATATGGGGACCTAGCGGGGGGGCCTACGCAGTATTTT,CASSEYGDLAGGPTQYF
TRBV5-1,TRBJ2-2,TRBD2,NA,TGCGCCAGCAGCTTAGAAGCGGGGATAAACACCGGGGAGCTGTTTTTT,CASSLEAGINTGELFF
TRBV28,TRBJ1-2,NA,NA,TGTGCCAGCATCCCGACAGGAACTAACTATGGCTACACCTTC,CASIPTGTNYGYTF
TRBV2,TRBJ1-3,TRBD1,NA,TGTGCCAGCAGTGAATCAGGGGGCAACTTCGGAAACACCATATATTTT,CASSESGGNFGNTIYF
TRBV2,TRBJ2-5,NA,NA,TGTGCCAGCAGTGTACAGGGTAGGGGCGAGACCCAGTACTTC,CASSVQGRGETQYF
TRBV10-1,TRBJ2-3,TRBD2,NA,TGCGCCAGCAGTGAGTTACTAGCGGGGGGCCTAAACACAGATACGCAGTATTTT,CASSELLAGGLNTDTQYF
TRBV5-1,TRBJ1-5,TRBD1,NA,TGCGCCAGCAGCACCGGGACAGGGGGCGACAATCAGCCCCAGCATTTT,CASSTGTGGDNQPQHF
TRBV2,TRBJ2-1,TRBD2,NA,TGTGCCAGCAGTGATCTGGGACTAGCGGGACCCACGTACAATGAGCAGTTCTTC,CASSDLGLAGPTYNEQFF
TRBV5-1,TRBJ2-3,TRBD2,NA,TGCGCCAGCAGACACTCTAGCGGACCACGCACAGATACGCAGTATTTT,CASRHSSGPRTDTQYF
TRBV5-6,TRBJ2-7,TRBD2,NA,TGTGCCAGCAGCGGCCGGGACTACATCTACGAGCAGTACTTC,CASSGRDYIYEQYF
TRBV28,TRBJ2-3,NA,once,TGTGCCATTGGACTAATCTCAGATACGCAGTATTTT,CAIGLISDTQYF
TRBV6-4,TRBJ2-1,TRBD2,NA,TGTGCCAGCAGTGACTCGACGGGGGGGCGGAATGAGCAGTTCTTC,CASSDSTGGRNEQFF
TRBV7-2,TRBJ2-7,NA,NA,TGTGCCAGCAGCTTAGAGGCAGCGGCGGGCGAGCAGTACTTC,CASSLEAAAGEQYF
TRBV2,TRBJ1-1,TRBD1,few,TGTGCCAGCAGACGACAGGGGGAGAACACTGAAGCTTTCTTT,CASRRQGENTEAFF
TRBV28,TRBJ1-3,NA,NA,TGTGCCAGCAGTTTGGGGGCGGTGATTTTGAGAAACACCATATATTTT,CASSLGAVILRNTIYF
TRBV4-3,TRBJ2-2,NA,NA,TGCGCCAGCAGCCAAGACCTTGGGGGGACGAACACCGGGGAGCTGTTTTTT,CASSQDLGGTNTGELFF
TRBV28,TRBJ1-1,TRBD1,NA,TGTGCCAGCACCTCTGGACAGGGCACTGAAGCTTTCTTT,CASTSGQGTEAFF
TRBV11-3,TRBJ2-1,NA,NA,TGTGCCAGCAGCCTCTCGGGAGCGGATAGCTCCTACAATGAGCAGTTCTTC,CASSLSGADSSYNEQFF
TRBV30,TRBJ1-3,NA,NA,TGTGCCTGGGGTAAAAACCGACGGGGCTCTGGAAACACCATATATTTT,CAWGKNRRGSGNTIYF
TRBV27,TRBJ2-7,TRBD2,NA,TGTGCCAGCACCCAGGTAGCGGGAGTCTCCGAGCAGTACTTC,CASTQVAGVSEQYF
TRBV14,TRBJ2-3,NA,NA,TGTGCCAGCAATCGGGAAAGTAGCACAGATACGCAGTATTTT,CASNRESSTDTQYF
TRBV5-1,TRBJ2-7,NA,NA,TGCGCCAGCAGCTTGGATCCCAGTTCCTACGAGCAGTACTTC,CASSLDPSSYEQYF
TRBV18,TRBJ1-1,TRBD1,NA,TGTGCCAGCTCTCATCTAGCCGGGACAGGGGTTTACGCGAACACTGAAGCTTTCTTT,CASSHLAGTGVYANTEAFF
TRBV6-5,TRBJ2-5,NA,few,TGTGCCAGCAGTTACGGGGCAGACGTACAGACCCAGTACTTC,CASSYGADVQTQYF
TRBV5-1,TRBJ1-4,NA,NA,TGCGCCAGCAGCTTAAACGTCGACAGCCGCGCAACTAATGAAAAACTGTTTTTT,CASSLNVDSRATNEKLFF
TRBV27,TRBJ2-1,NA,NA,TGTGCCAGCAGCTGGTCCAGGGAAAGGGACAACAATGAGCAGTTCTTC,CASSWSRERDNNEQFF
TRBV5-5,TRBJ1-6,TRBD1,NA,TGTGCCAGCAGACCCCGGGACAGGGAAGACTCACCCCTCCACTTT,CASRPRDREDSPLHF
TRBV15,TRBJ1-5,TRBD1,NA,TGTGCCACCAGCAGAGAGAGCACTCCGGGACAGGGTAATCAGCCCCAGCATTTT,CATSRESTPGQGNQPQHF
TRBV2,TRBJ1-3,NA,once,TGTGCCAGCAGTGAGATGAGCCGATCTGGAAACACCATATATTTT,CASSEMSRSGNTIYF